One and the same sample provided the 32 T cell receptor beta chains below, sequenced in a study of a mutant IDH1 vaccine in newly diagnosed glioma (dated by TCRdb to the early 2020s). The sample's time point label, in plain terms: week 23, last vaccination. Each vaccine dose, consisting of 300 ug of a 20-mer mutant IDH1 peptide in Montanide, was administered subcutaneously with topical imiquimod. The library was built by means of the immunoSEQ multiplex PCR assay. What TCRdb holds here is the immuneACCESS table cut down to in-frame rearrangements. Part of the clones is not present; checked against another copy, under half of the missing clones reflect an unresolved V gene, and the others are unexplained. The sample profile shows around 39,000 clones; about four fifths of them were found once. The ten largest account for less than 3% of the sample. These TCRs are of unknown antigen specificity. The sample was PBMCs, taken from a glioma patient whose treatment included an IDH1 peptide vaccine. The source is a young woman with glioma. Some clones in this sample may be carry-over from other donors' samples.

Here the CDR3 DNA reads TGTGCCAGCAGCCCCGGAGACAGGGGAAGTCAGCCCCAGCATTTT. Translating gives CASSPGDRGSQPQHF. The chain links TRBV5-5 to TRBJ1-5, with TRBD1 matching 8 bases. Germline V gives CDR1 SGHKS, CDR2 YYEKEE (reference sequence). V shed 4 bases and J 6 bases; nucleotides not matched to a gene: 9. This CDR3 is 15 amino acids long.

The CDR3 region is CASSIGPPGRTDTQYF. The CDR3 DNA follows: TGTGCCAGTAGTATAGGACCGCCCGGGAGGACAGATACGCAGTATTTT. The rearrangement joins TRBV19 to TRBJ2-3; TRBD2 matches at 7 bases. The junction had 7 bases not matched to a gene; V was cut back by 1 base and J by 3 bases. This CDR3 has 16 amino acids. From germline, CDR1 is LNHDA and CDR2 SQIVND (reference sequence). Complete variable domain (other parts from reference TRBV19 and TRBJ2-3): DGGITQSPKYLFRKEGQNVTLSCEQNLNHDAMYWYRQDPGQGLRLIYYSQIVNDFQKGDIAEGYSVSREKKESFPLTVTSAQKNPTAFYLCASSIGPPGRTDTQYFGPGTRLTVL.

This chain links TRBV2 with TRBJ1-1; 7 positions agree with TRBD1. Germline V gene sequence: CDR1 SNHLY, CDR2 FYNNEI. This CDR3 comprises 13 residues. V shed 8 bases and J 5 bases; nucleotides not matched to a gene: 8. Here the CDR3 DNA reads TGTGCCAGCGGGACAGAAGGGTGGACTGAAGCTTTCTTT. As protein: CASGTEGWTEAFF.

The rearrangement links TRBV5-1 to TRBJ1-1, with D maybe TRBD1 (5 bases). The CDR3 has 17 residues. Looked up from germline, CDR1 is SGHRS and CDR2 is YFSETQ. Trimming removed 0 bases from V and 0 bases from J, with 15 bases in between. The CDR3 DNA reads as TGCGCCAGCAGCTTGGGCCTCACAGGCCCCATGAACACTGAAGCTTTCTTT. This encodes CASSLGLTGPMNTEAFF.

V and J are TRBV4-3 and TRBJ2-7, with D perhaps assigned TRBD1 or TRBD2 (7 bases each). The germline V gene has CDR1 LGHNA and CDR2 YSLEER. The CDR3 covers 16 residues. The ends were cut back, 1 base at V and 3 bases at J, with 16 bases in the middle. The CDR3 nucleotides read TGCGCCAGCAGCCAAGGGGGGGGGACAGCTAACTACGAGCAGTACTTC. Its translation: CASSQGGGTANYEQYF.

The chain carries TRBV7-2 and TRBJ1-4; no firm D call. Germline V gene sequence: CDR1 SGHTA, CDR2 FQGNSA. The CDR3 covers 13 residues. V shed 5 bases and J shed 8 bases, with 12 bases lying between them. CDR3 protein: CASSIVFGEKLFF. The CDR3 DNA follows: TGTGCCAGCAGCATCGTCTTTGGGGAAAAACTGTTTTTT.

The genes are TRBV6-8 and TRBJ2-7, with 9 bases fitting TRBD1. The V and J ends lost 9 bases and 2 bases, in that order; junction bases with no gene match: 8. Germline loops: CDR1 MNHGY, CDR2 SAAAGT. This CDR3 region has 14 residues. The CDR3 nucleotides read TGTGCCAGAAAAAGGGGGACAGGGCCCTACGAGCAGTACTTC. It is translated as CARKRGTGPYEQYF.

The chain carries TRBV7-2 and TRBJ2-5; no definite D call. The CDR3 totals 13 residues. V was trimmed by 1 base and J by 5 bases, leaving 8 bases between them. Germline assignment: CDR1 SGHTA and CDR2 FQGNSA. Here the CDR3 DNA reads TGTGCCAGCAGCTTAGGACGGCGGGAGACCCAGTACTTC. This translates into CASSLGRRETQYF.

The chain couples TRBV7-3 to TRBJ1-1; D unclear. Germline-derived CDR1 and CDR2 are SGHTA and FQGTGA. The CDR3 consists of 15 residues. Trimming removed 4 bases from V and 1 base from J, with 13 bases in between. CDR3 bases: TGTGCCAGCAGCTCGTCCGGTGGGAGGAACACTGAAGCTTTCTTT. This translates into CASSSSGGRNTEAFF.

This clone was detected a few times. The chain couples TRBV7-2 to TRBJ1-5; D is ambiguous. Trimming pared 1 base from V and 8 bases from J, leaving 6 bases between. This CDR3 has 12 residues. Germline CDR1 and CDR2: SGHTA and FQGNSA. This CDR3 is CASSLDSEPQHF. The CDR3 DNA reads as TGTGCCAGCAGCTTAGACAGTGAGCCCCAGCATTTT.

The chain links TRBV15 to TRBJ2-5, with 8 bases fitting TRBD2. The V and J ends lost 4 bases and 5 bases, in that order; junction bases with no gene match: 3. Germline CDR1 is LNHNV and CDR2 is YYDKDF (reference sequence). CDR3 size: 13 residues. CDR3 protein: CATSIGGRETQYF. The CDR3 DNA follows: TGTGCCACCAGCATTGGCGGGAGGGAGACCCAGTACTTC.

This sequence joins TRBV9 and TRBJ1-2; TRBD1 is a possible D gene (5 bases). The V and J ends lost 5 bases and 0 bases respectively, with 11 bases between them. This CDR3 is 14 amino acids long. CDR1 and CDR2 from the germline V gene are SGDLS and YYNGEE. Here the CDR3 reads CASSGWGTNYGYTF. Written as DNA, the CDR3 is TGTGCCAGCAGTGGGTGGGGGACTAACTATGGCTACACCTTC.

As DNA, the CDR3 is TGCGCCAGCAGCCGCGCGAGGCCAGGGGGCGGCTACGAGCAGTACTTC. Translation gives CASSRARPGGGYEQYF. The chain is built from TRBV5-1 and TRBJ2-7; 8 bases agree with TRBD1. Germline V gives CDR1 SGHRS, CDR2 YFSETQ. The CDR3 totals 16 residues. J was trimmed by 3 bases and V by 4 bases; bases with no gene match: 12.

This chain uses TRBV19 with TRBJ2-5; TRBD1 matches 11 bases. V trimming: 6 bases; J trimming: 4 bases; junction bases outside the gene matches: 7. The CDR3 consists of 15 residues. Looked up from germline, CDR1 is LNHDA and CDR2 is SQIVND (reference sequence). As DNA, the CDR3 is TGTGCCAGTAGAAACCGAGGGACAGGGGGAGAGACCCAGTACTTC. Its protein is CASRNRGTGGETQYF.

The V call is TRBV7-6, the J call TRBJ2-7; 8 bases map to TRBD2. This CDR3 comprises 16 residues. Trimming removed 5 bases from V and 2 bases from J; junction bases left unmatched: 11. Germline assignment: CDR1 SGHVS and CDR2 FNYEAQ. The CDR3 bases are TGTGCCAGCAGCCCCCTCCCCATCGGGAGGGCCTACGAGCAGTACTTC. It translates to CASSPLPIGRAYEQYF.

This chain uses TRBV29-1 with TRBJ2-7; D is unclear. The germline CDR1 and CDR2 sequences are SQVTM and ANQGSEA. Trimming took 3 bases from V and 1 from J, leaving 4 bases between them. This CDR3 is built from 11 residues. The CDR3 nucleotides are TGCAGCGTTGACGGGTCCTACGAGCAGTACTTC. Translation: CSVDGSYEQYF.

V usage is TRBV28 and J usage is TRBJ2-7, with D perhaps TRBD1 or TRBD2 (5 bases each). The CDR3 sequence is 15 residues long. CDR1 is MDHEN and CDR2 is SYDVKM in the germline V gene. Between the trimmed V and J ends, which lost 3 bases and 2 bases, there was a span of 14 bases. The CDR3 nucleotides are TGTGCCAGCAGTTTCCGGGGCGCTAAGGCCTACGAGCAGTACTTC. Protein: CASSFRGAKAYEQYF.

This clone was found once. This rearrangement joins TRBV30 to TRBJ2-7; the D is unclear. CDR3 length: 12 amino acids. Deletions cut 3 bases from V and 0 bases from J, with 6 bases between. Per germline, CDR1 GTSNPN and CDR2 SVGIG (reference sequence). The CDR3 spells CAWRGDSYEQYF. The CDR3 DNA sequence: TGTGCCTGGAGAGGCGACTCCTACGAGCAGTACTTC. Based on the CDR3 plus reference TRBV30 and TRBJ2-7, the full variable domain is SQTIHQWPATLVQPVGSPLSLECTVEGTSNPNLYWYRQAAGRGLQLLFYSVGIGQISSEVPQNLSASRPQDRQFILSSKKLLLSDSGFYLCAWRGDSYEQYFGPGTRLTVT.

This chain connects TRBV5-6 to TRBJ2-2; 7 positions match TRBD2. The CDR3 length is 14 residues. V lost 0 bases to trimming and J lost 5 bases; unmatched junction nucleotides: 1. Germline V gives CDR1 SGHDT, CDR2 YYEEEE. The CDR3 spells CASSLELATGELFF. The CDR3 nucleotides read TGTGCCAGCAGCTTGGAACTAGCGACCGGGGAGCTGTTTTTT.

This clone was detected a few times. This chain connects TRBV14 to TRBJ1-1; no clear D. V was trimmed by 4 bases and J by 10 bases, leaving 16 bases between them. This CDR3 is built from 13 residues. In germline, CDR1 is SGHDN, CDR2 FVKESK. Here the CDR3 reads CASSLKAWTLAFF. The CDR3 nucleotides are TGTGCCAGCAGCCTAAAAGCTTGGACGCTAGCTTTCTTT. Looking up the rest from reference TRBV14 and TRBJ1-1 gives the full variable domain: EAGVTQFPSHSVIEKGQTVTLRCDPISGHDNLYWYRRVMGKEIKFLLHFVKESKQDESGMPNNRFLAERTGGTYSTLKVQPAELEDSGVYFCASSLKAWTLAFFGQGTRLTVV.

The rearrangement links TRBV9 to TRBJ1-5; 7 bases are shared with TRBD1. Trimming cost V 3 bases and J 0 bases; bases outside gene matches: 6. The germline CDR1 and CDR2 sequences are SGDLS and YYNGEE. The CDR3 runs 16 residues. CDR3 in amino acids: CASSGERQGSNQPQHF. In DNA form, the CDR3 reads TGTGCCAGCAGCGGAGAGCGACAGGGTAGCAATCAGCCCCAGCATTTT.

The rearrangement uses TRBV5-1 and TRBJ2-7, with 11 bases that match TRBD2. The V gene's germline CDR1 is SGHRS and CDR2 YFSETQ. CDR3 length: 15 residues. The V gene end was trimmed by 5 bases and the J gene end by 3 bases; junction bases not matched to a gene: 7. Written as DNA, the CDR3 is TGCGCCAGCAGAACCGGGACTAGCGGCGTCTACGAGCAGTACTTC. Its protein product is CASRTGTSGVYEQYF. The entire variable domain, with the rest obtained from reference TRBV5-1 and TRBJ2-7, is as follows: KAGVTQTPRYLIKTRGQQVTLSCSPISGHRSVSWYQQTPGQGLQFLFEYFSETQRNKGNFPGRFSGRQFSNSRSEMNVSTLELGDSALYLCASRTGTSGVYEQYFGPGTRLTVT.

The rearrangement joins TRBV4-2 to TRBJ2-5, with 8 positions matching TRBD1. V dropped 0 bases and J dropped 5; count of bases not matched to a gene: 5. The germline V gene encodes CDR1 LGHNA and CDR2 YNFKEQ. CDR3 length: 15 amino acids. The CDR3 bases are TGTGCCAGCAGCCAAGAATGGACAGGGAGGGAGACCCAGTACTTC. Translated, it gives CASSQEWTGRETQYF.

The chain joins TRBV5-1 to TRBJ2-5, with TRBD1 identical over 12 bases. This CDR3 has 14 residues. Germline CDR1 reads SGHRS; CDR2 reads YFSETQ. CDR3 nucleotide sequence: TGCGCTACCGGGACAGGGGGCCTCCAAGAGACCCAGTACTTC. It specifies CATGTGGLQETQYF.

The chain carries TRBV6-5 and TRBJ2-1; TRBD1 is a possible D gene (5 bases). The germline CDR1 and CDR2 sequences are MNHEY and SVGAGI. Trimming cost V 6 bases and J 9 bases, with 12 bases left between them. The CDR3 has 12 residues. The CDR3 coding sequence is TGTGCCAGCAGCCCAGGGATGGGTGAGCAGTTCTTC. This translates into CASSPGMGEQFF.

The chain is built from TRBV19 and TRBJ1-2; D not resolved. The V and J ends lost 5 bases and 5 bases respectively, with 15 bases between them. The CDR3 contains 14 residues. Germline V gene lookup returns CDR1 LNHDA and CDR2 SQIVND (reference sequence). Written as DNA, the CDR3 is TGTGCCAGTAGTGGGGTCGGGCCCGGTTATGGCTACACCTTC. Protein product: CASSGVGPGYGYTF.

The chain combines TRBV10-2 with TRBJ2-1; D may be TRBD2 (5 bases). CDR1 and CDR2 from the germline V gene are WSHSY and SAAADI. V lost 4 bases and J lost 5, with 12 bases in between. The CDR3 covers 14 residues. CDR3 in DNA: TGCGCCAGCAGTGTACTAGTACTCGACAATGAGCAGTTCTTC. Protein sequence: CASSVLVLDNEQFF.

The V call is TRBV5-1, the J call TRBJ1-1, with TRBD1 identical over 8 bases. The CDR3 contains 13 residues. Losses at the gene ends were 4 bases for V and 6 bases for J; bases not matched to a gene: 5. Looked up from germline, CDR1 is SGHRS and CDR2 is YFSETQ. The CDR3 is CASSLDRGPEAFF. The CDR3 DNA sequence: TGCGCCAGCAGCCTAGACAGGGGTCCTGAAGCTTTCTTT.

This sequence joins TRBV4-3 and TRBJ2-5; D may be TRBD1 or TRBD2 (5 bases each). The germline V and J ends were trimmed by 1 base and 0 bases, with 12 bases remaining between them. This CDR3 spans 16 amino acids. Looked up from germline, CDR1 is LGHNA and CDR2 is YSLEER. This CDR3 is CASSQVMRGYQETQYF. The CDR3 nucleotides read TGCGCCAGCAGCCAAGTAATGAGGGGTTACCAAGAGACCCAGTACTTC.

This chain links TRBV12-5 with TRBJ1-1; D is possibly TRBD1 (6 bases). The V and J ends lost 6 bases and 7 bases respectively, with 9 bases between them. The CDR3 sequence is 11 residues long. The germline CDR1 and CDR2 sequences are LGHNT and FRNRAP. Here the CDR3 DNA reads TGTGCTAGTGGGTACAGGGTTGAAGCTTTCTTT. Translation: CASGYRVEAFF.

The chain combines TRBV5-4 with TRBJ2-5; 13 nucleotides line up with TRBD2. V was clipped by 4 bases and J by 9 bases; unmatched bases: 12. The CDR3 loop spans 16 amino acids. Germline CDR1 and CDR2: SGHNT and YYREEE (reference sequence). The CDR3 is CASSTGLAGAMGAQYF. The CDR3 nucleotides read TGTGCCAGCAGCACCGGACTAGCGGGGGCCATGGGGGCCCAGTACTTC. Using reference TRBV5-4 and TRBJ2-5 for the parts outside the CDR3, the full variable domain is ETGVTQSPTHLIKTRGQQVTLRCSSQSGHNTVSWYQQALGQGPQFIFQYYREEENGRGNFPPRFSGLQFPNYSSELNVNALELDDSALYLCASSTGLAGAMGAQYFGPGTRLLVL.

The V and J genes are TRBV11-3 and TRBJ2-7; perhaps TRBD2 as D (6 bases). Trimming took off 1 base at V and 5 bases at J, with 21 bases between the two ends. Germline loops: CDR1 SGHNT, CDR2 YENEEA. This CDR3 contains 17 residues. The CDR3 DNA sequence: TGTGCCAGCAGCTTAGGTATTTCCCTAGCGTATCTAAACGAGCAGTACTTC. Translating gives CASSLGISLAYLNEQYF.